This T cell receptor beta chain derives from a study of shared clonotypes between healthy human individuals. Study-level points and caveats: In the sorted subsets, rarefaction showed sequencing was incomplete despite large depth. The authors sampled blood alone, and tissue repertoires likely differ.

The study ran the assay at deep level. Clones were read by immunoSEQ multiplex PCR, and TCRdb kept only the in-frame ones, dropping some. The sample lists 760,000 or so clones, just over 95% occurring once. Naive CD8 cells comprised CD45RO-negative, CCR7-positively selected cells, excluding terminally differentiated effector memory CD45RA+ cells. The healthy adult donors were HIV-negative and reported no recent acute infections or vaccinations. Turning to this clone: The antigen is undetermined.

Trimming took 2 bases from V and 0 from J; bases not matched to a gene: 7. The CDR3 is made up of 17 amino acids. Per germline, CDR1 SGHVS and CDR2 FQNEAQ. This sequence was found in a man aged 25 to 40 in good health. What was sequenced was naive CD8+ T cells sorted from blood. The gene calls are TRBV7-8 and TRBJ2-1; TRBD1 agrees at 7 bases. Written as DNA, the CDR3 is TGTGCCAGCAGCTTAAAAGGGGGCTATAGCTCCTACAATGAGCAGTTCTTC. This codes for CASSLKGGYSSYNEQFF.